The sequence of this T cell receptor beta chain was determined in a study of CD8 T cells in ankylosing spondylitis. Study results and limitations: Characteristic, it appeared, of ankylosing spondylitis blood was a TCR beta motif of roughly eight highly homologous variants. Disease-linked clones were found to be CD8+ and relatively rare in peripheral blood.

CDR3 length: 13 residues. CDR1 is MNHEY and CDR2 is SVGEGT in the germline V gene. The ends were cut back, 5 bases at V and 7 bases at J, with 11 bases in the middle. Comments on this clonotype: Its antigen remains unidentified.

Quantitative 5'-RACE with molecular barcodes was used to make the TCR beta libraries. TCRdb reanalysed the 5' RACE reads using MiXCR and keeps one entry per CDR3 protein. The table includes a few hundred thousand distinct CDR3 sequences, roughly 12% detected once. J is TRBJ2-2 and V is TRBV6-2 or TRBV6-3, with D hard to call. The source of this sequence is a male donor with ankylosing spondylitis. The sequencing input was blood, either unsorted or a sorted T cell fraction (not recorded which). The CDR3 protein is CASSRFVIGELFF. In DNA form, the CDR3 reads TGTGCCAGCAGTCGCTTTGTCATCGGGGAGCTGTTTTTT.